This is a list of T cell receptor beta chains from one sample in a study of blood T cell repertoires in COVID-19. The repertoire was sequenced with immunoSEQ multiplex PCR; TCRdb's copy has only in-frame clones and lacks some. The sample yields 65,000 to 85,000 clones, around 90% seen once. What was sequenced was peripheral blood. The receptor set was obtained from a human donor in a cohort sampled during active COVID-19. Each CDR3 is given with its conserved first and last residue. D genes are given only for firm matches. The size entry is marked missing in some rows and otherwise reads once, few, many or a size class.

abundance: .
v_gene: TRBV27
j_gene: TRBJ1-1
d_gene: .
CDR3aa: CASSMLANTEAFF
CDR3nt: TGTGCCAGCAGTATGCTGGCGAACACTGAAGCTTTCTTT

abundance: .
v_gene: TRBV28
j_gene: TRBJ2-3
d_gene: .
CDR3aa: CASSFSRRGRPTTDTQYF
CDR3nt: TGTGCCAGCAGTTTCTCCAGAAGAGGTAGGCCCACCACAGATACGCAGTATTTT

abundance: .
v_gene: TRBV19
j_gene: TRBJ2-3
d_gene: .
CDR3aa: CASTRGAGGTQYF
CDR3nt: TGTGCCAGTACCCGGGGGGCGGGTGGAACGCAGTATTTT

abundance: .
v_gene: TRBV6-5
j_gene: TRBJ2-7
d_gene: .
CDR3aa: CASSYGGIGGEQYF
CDR3nt: TGTGCCAGCAGTTACGGAGGGATAGGAGGCGAGCAGTACTTC

abundance: .
v_gene: TRBV7-2
j_gene: TRBJ2-7
d_gene: TRBD1
CDR3aa: CASSAQGGTYEQYF
CDR3nt: TGTGCCAGCAGCGCACAGGGGGGCACCTACGAGCAGTACTTC

abundance: once
v_gene: TRBV5-4
j_gene: TRBJ2-5
d_gene: TRBD2
CDR3aa: CASSLGAGGGQETQYF
CDR3nt: TGTGCCAGCAGCTTGGGAGCGGGGGGGGGTCAAGAGACCCAGTACTTC

abundance: .
v_gene: TRBV5-4
j_gene: TRBJ2-1
d_gene: TRBD2
CDR3aa: CASTLSAGDHNEQFF
CDR3nt: TGTGCCAGCACCCTGTCGGCGGGGGACCACAATGAGCAGTTCTTC

abundance: .
v_gene: TRBV6-1
j_gene: TRBJ1-3
d_gene: .
CDR3aa: CASSEIAGNTIYF
CDR3nt: TGTGCCAGCAGTGAAATCGCTGGAAACACCATATATTTT

abundance: .
v_gene: TRBV11-2
j_gene: TRBJ2-7
d_gene: .
CDR3aa: CASSFGDRSSYEQYF
CDR3nt: TGTGCCAGCAGCTTCGGAGACAGGAGCTCCTACGAGCAGTACTTC

abundance: .
v_gene: TRBV19
j_gene: TRBJ1-6
d_gene: .
CDR3aa: CASSIQQDSPLHF
CDR3nt: TGTGCCAGTAGTATACAACAGGATTCACCCCTCCACTTT

abundance: .
v_gene: TRBV6-5
j_gene: TRBJ2-5
d_gene: .
CDR3aa: CASAIQETQYF
CDR3nt: TGTGCCAGCGCGATACAAGAGACCCAGTACTTC

abundance: .
v_gene: TRBV4-2
j_gene: TRBJ1-4
d_gene: TRBD1
CDR3aa: CASSQGQGNLNEKLFF
CDR3nt: TGTGCCAGCAGCCAAGGACAGGGAAACCTTAATGAAAAACTGTTTTTT

abundance: .
v_gene: TRBV11-2
j_gene: TRBJ1-2
d_gene: .
CDR3aa: CASSHQDNYGYTF
CDR3nt: TGTGCCAGCTCCCATCAGGATAACTATGGCTACACCTTC

abundance: .
v_gene: TRBV11-3
j_gene: TRBJ2-3
d_gene: .
CDR3aa: CASSLGWGPDTDTQYF
CDR3nt: TGTGCCAGCAGCTTAGGATGGGGGCCCGACACAGATACGCAGTATTTT

abundance: once
v_gene: TRBV10-3
j_gene: TRBJ1-4
d_gene: .
CDR3aa: CAISAGVAGNEKLFF
CDR3nt: TGTGCCATCAGTGCAGGGGTTGCGGGTAATGAAAAACTGTTTTTT